This passage covers 24 T cell receptor beta chains from one sample sequenced in a study of blood T cell repertoires in COVID-19. Using immunoSEQ multiplex PCR, the repertoire was profiled, and TCRdb retains in-frame clones only, with some absent. The table has around 190,000 clones, roughly 90% seen once. The source material was PBMCs or T cells enriched from blood (not recorded which). The receptors derive from a man aged 18 to 30 with acute COVID-19.

The V and J genes are TRBV30 and TRBJ1-1; D is unresolved. This CDR3 contains 12 residues. CDR1 is GTSNPN, CDR2 SVGIG, per germline (reference sequence). Trimming removed 2 bases at V and 3 bases at J, with 7 bases between. This CDR3 is CAWSTLYTEAFF. DNA of the CDR3: TGTGCCTGGAGTACCCTATACACTGAAGCTTTCTTT.

The genes are TRBV4-1 and TRBJ2-7; no clear D. Per the germline V gene, CDR1 is MGHRA and CDR2 is YSYEKL. The CDR3 has 13 residues. The V end was cut by 1 base, the J end by 6 bases, with 10 bases between. DNA of the CDR3: TGCGCCAGCAGCCAAGGATCCGGGTTCGAGCAGTACTTC. It translates to CASSQGSGFEQYF.

The chain recombines TRBV12-3 or TRBV12-4 with TRBJ1-2; D gene ambiguous. Deletions cut 1 base from V and 7 bases from J, with 7 bases between. This CDR3 is built from 12 residues. The chain's CDR3 is CASSLGGSGYTF. The DNA for the CDR3 is TGTGCCAGCAGTTTAGGAGGGTCTGGCTACACCTTC.

As concerns this clone: This same CDR3 is encoded by further DNA sequences in the sample. In DNA form, the CDR3 reads TGTGCCAGCAGTGACCTAGCGGGCTCCTACAATGAGCAGTTCTTC. It encodes CASSDLAGSYNEQFF. The V gene is TRBV6-4, the J gene TRBJ2-1; 8 bases fit TRBD2. The length of the CDR3 is 15 residues. The trim removed 2 bases at V and 0 bases at J, leaving 0 bases unmatched. Germline assignment: CDR1 MRHNA and CDR2 SNTAGT.

The chain employs TRBV11-2 and TRBJ1-2; 7 bases are a match to TRBD1. Trimming removed 4 bases from V and 7 bases from J; junction bases left unmatched: 12. The germline V gene encodes CDR1 SGHAT and CDR2 FQNNGV. The CDR3 runs 15 residues. The CDR3 spells CASSSSRATGSGYTF. CDR3 bases: TGTGCCAGCAGCTCCTCCCGGGCGACAGGGAGTGGCTACACCTTC.

The chain has TRBV3-1 (or the pseudogene TRBV3-2) and TRBJ2-2; no clear D. Germline CDR1 reads LGHDT; CDR2 reads YNNKEL (reference sequence). The CDR3 length is 15 residues. Deletions cut 1 base from V and 3 bases from J, with 9 bases between. The DNA for the CDR3 is TGTGCCAGCAGCCAAGGATCGAGTCACACCGGGGAGCTGTTTTTT. This translates into CASSQGSSHTGELFF.

This clone was seen a single time. The chain carries TRBV9 and TRBJ2-3; TRBD2 matches 13 bases. There are 16 residues in the CDR3. Germline CDR1 is SGDLS and CDR2 is YYNGEE. The V segment lost 4 bases and the J segment 3 bases; nucleotides outside the gene matches: 5. The CDR3 bases are TGTGCCAGCAGCTCCAGGACTAGCGGGAGAACAGATACGCAGTATTTT. Translation: CASSSRTSGRTDTQYF.

This clone appeared a single time. This chain joins TRBV7-9 and TRBJ2-5, with 8 bases that match TRBD1. This CDR3 contains 14 residues. V shed 6 bases and J 3 bases; nucleotides not matched to a gene: 6. The germline gives CDR1 SEHNR, CDR2 FQNEAQ (reference sequence). CDR3 coding DNA: TGTGCCAGCAGTCTAGTGGACAGGGAAGAGACCCAGTACTTC. It is translated as CASSLVDREETQYF. The full variable domain, rest sourced from reference TRBV7-9 and TRBJ2-5, is DTGVSQNPRHKITKRGQNVTFRCDPISEHNRLYWYRQTLGQGPEFLTYFQNEAQLEKSRLLSDRFSAERPKGSFSTLEIQRTEQGDSAMYLCASSLVDREETQYFGPGTRLLVL.

This clone was observed a handful of times. The chain is built from TRBV19 and TRBJ1-2; TRBD1 matches 8 bases. The CDR3 spans 13 residues. CDR1 and CDR2 (germline): LNHDA, SQIVND (reference sequence). The junction had 7 bases not matched to a gene; V was cut back by 6 bases and J by 7 bases. The CDR3 region is CASSPQGARGYTF. In DNA form, the CDR3 reads TGTGCCAGTAGCCCGCAGGGGGCGCGTGGCTACACCTTC.

This chain joins TRBV7-3 and TRBJ2-4, with D maybe TRBD1 (6 bases). The CDR3 is 15 residues long. V gave up 8 bases and J gave up 7 bases, with 21 bases separating them. Germline V gene sequence: CDR1 SGHTA, CDR2 FQGTGA. The CDR3 loop is CASAPPTGCPNIQYF. Here the CDR3 DNA reads TGTGCCAGCGCCCCGCCGACAGGCTGTCCGAACATTCAGTACTTC.

The rearrangement uses TRBV19 and TRBJ1-4; no clear D. Germline values: CDR1 LNHDA, CDR2 SQIVND (reference sequence). The CDR3 contains 13 residues. Trimming shortened V by 6 bases and J by 4 bases, and 9 bases separated the two germline ends. The CDR3 bases are TGTGCCAGTAGCAGGCAGAATAATGAAAAACTGTTTTTT. Protein: CASSRQNNEKLFF. Based on the CDR3 plus reference TRBV19 and TRBJ1-4, the full variable domain is DGGITQSPKYLFRKEGQNVTLSCEQNLNHDAMYWYRQDPGQGLRLIYYSQIVNDFQKGDIAEGYSVSREKKESFPLTVTSAQKNPTAFYLCASSRQNNEKLFFGSGTQLSVL.

The CDR3 loop reads CASSDRPSDVLETQYF. CDR3 sequence (DNA): TGTGCCAGCAGTGACAGGCCTAGCGACGTATTAGAGACCCAGTACTTC. This chain links TRBV6-4 with TRBJ2-5, with a weak D call TRBD2 (6 bases). V was shortened by 2 bases and J by 4 bases, with 17 bases between the two germline ends. The germline V gene has CDR1 MRHNA and CDR2 SNTAGT. CDR3 length equals 16 residues.

V and J are TRBV28 and TRBJ1-1; D gene uncertain. Germline V gene lookup returns CDR1 MDHEN and CDR2 SYDVKM. V lost 3 bases and J lost 8, with 7 bases in between. This CDR3 contains 11 residues. The CDR3 DNA reads as TGTGCCAGCAGTTTTCGGGAAGAAGCTTTCTTT. As protein: CASSFREEAFF.

The chain has TRBV19 and TRBJ2-5, with 10 nucleotides matching TRBD2. The CDR3 has 14 residues. With V trimmed by 6 bases and J by 2 bases, 3 bases remained unmatched. CDR1 LNHDA and CDR2 SQIVND come from the germline V gene (reference sequence). CDR3 bases: TGTGCCAGTAGCGCGGGACTAGCGCAAGAGACCCAGTACTTC. Translating it yields CASSAGLAQETQYF.

J is TRBJ1-1 and V is TRBV5-4; 8 bases align to TRBD1. This CDR3 comprises 15 residues. CDR1 and CDR2 from the germline V gene are SGHNT and YYREEE (reference sequence). V was pared by 0 bases and J by 5 bases, with 6 bases of the junction left unmatched. The CDR3 sequence: CASSLGRQGLTEAFF. CDR3 DNA sequence: TGTGCCAGCAGCTTGGGCAGACAGGGGTTGACTGAAGCTTTCTTT.

This chain connects TRBV11-3 to TRBJ2-1, with 10 bases aligning to TRBD2. Germline V gene sequence: CDR1 SGHNT, CDR2 YENEEA. The V gene end was trimmed by 5 bases and the J gene end by 10 bases; junction bases not matched to a gene: 8. CDR3 length equals 14 residues. The CDR3 reads CASSTSGEFGEQFF. In DNA, the CDR3 is TGTGCCAGCAGCACTAGCGGGGAATTTGGGGAGCAGTTCTTC.

The rearrangement uses TRBV27 and TRBJ2-7; 8 bases align to TRBD2. Trimming cost V 3 bases and J 6 bases; bases outside gene matches: 4. The germline V gene encodes CDR1 MNHEY and CDR2 SMNVEV (reference sequence). The CDR3 is made up of 13 amino acids. This CDR3 is CASSLTGGAEQYF. Here the CDR3 DNA reads TGTGCCAGCAGTTTGACCGGGGGGGCCGAGCAGTACTTC.

The rearrangement joins TRBV7-2 to TRBJ1-2; D unclear. Trimming took off 1 base at V and 9 bases at J, with 12 bases between the two ends. From germline, CDR1 is SGHTA and CDR2 FQGNSA. This CDR3 is 13 amino acids long. CDR3 region: CASSLGQERSYTF. CDR3 DNA sequence: TGTGCCAGCAGCTTAGGCCAGGAAAGAAGCTACACCTTC.

J is TRBJ1-4 and V is TRBV21-1; the table calls TRBD1, which could not be checked here. TRBV21-1 is shown as a pseudogene. The CDR3 consists of 19 residues. CDR3 sequence: CASSKKDGPGGCANEKLFF. The CDR3 DNA reads as TGTGCCAGCAGCAAAAAAGATGGGCCAGGGGGCTGCGCTAATGAAAAACTGTTTTTT.

This clone was seen once. The J gene is TRBJ1-4, the V gene TRBV7-9, with a possible D match to TRBD1 (6 bases). Per germline, CDR1 SEHNR and CDR2 FQNEAQ (reference sequence). This CDR3 has 16 residues. Trimming pared 6 bases from V and 3 bases from J, leaving 17 bases between. This CDR3 is CASSWRGGAANEKLFF. The CDR3 DNA sequence: TGTGCCAGCAGTTGGCGCGGGGGGGCAGCTAATGAAAAACTGTTTTTT.

The chain uses TRBV18 and TRBJ1-2; 7 nucleotides agree with TRBD1. The CDR3 extends over 16 amino acids. V lost 3 bases, J lost 2 bases, and 9 bases stayed unmatched. The germline V gene has CDR1 KGHSH and CDR2 LQKENI. CDR3 sequence (DNA): TGTGCCAGCTCACCCCCTTCCGGGGACAGAAACTATGGCTACACCTTC. Translation gives CASSPPSGDRNYGYTF.

The chain is built from TRBV5-3 and TRBJ2-7, with 10 positions matching TRBD1. TRBV5-3 is treated as an ORF (open reading frame) with a function not yet certain. V shed 5 bases and J 0 bases; nucleotides not matched to a gene: 2. The CDR3 loop spans 14 amino acids. The CDR3 loop reads CARRRQGASYEQYF. For the CDR3, the DNA is TGTGCCAGAAGGAGACAGGGGGCCTCCTACGAGCAGTACTTC.

This rearrangement joins TRBV12-5 to TRBJ2-7, with 9 bases lining up with TRBD1. The CDR3 has 17 amino acids. The V gene's germline CDR1 is LGHNT and CDR2 FRNRAP. With V trimmed by 0 bases and J by 1 base, 7 bases remained unmatched. CDR3 region: CASGLVPPGTGSYEQYF. The CDR3 DNA sequence: TGTGCTAGTGGTTTGGTCCCCCCCGGGACAGGGTCCTACGAGCAGTACTTC.

This chain joins TRBV19 and TRBJ2-5; TRBD2 might be the D (6 bases). The CDR3 extends over 15 amino acids. Trimming removed 3 bases at V and 3 bases at J, with 14 bases between. Germline-derived CDR1 and CDR2 are LNHDA and SQIVND (reference sequence). In DNA form, the CDR3 reads TGTGCCAGTAGTATGATTTCGCGGGGCAAAGAGACCCAGTACTTC. Translation gives CASSMISRGKETQYF.